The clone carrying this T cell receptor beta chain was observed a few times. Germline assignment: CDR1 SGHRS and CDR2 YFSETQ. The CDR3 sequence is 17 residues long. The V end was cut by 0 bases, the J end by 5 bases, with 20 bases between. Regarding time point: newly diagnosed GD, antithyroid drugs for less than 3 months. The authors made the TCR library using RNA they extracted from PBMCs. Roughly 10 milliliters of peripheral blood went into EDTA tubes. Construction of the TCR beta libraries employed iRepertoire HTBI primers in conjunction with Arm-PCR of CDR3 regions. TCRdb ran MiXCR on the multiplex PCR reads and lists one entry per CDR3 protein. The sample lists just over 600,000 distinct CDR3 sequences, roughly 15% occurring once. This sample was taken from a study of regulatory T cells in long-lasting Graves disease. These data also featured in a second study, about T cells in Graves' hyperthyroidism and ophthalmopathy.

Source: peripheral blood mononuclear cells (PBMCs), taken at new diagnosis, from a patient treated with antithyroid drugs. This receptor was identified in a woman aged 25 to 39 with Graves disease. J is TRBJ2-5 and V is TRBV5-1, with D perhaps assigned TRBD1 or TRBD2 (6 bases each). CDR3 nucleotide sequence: TGCGCCAGCAGCTTGGAAGGCGGTGGGGGGCGCCGTGAGACCCAGTACTTC. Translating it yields CASSLEGGGGRRETQYF.